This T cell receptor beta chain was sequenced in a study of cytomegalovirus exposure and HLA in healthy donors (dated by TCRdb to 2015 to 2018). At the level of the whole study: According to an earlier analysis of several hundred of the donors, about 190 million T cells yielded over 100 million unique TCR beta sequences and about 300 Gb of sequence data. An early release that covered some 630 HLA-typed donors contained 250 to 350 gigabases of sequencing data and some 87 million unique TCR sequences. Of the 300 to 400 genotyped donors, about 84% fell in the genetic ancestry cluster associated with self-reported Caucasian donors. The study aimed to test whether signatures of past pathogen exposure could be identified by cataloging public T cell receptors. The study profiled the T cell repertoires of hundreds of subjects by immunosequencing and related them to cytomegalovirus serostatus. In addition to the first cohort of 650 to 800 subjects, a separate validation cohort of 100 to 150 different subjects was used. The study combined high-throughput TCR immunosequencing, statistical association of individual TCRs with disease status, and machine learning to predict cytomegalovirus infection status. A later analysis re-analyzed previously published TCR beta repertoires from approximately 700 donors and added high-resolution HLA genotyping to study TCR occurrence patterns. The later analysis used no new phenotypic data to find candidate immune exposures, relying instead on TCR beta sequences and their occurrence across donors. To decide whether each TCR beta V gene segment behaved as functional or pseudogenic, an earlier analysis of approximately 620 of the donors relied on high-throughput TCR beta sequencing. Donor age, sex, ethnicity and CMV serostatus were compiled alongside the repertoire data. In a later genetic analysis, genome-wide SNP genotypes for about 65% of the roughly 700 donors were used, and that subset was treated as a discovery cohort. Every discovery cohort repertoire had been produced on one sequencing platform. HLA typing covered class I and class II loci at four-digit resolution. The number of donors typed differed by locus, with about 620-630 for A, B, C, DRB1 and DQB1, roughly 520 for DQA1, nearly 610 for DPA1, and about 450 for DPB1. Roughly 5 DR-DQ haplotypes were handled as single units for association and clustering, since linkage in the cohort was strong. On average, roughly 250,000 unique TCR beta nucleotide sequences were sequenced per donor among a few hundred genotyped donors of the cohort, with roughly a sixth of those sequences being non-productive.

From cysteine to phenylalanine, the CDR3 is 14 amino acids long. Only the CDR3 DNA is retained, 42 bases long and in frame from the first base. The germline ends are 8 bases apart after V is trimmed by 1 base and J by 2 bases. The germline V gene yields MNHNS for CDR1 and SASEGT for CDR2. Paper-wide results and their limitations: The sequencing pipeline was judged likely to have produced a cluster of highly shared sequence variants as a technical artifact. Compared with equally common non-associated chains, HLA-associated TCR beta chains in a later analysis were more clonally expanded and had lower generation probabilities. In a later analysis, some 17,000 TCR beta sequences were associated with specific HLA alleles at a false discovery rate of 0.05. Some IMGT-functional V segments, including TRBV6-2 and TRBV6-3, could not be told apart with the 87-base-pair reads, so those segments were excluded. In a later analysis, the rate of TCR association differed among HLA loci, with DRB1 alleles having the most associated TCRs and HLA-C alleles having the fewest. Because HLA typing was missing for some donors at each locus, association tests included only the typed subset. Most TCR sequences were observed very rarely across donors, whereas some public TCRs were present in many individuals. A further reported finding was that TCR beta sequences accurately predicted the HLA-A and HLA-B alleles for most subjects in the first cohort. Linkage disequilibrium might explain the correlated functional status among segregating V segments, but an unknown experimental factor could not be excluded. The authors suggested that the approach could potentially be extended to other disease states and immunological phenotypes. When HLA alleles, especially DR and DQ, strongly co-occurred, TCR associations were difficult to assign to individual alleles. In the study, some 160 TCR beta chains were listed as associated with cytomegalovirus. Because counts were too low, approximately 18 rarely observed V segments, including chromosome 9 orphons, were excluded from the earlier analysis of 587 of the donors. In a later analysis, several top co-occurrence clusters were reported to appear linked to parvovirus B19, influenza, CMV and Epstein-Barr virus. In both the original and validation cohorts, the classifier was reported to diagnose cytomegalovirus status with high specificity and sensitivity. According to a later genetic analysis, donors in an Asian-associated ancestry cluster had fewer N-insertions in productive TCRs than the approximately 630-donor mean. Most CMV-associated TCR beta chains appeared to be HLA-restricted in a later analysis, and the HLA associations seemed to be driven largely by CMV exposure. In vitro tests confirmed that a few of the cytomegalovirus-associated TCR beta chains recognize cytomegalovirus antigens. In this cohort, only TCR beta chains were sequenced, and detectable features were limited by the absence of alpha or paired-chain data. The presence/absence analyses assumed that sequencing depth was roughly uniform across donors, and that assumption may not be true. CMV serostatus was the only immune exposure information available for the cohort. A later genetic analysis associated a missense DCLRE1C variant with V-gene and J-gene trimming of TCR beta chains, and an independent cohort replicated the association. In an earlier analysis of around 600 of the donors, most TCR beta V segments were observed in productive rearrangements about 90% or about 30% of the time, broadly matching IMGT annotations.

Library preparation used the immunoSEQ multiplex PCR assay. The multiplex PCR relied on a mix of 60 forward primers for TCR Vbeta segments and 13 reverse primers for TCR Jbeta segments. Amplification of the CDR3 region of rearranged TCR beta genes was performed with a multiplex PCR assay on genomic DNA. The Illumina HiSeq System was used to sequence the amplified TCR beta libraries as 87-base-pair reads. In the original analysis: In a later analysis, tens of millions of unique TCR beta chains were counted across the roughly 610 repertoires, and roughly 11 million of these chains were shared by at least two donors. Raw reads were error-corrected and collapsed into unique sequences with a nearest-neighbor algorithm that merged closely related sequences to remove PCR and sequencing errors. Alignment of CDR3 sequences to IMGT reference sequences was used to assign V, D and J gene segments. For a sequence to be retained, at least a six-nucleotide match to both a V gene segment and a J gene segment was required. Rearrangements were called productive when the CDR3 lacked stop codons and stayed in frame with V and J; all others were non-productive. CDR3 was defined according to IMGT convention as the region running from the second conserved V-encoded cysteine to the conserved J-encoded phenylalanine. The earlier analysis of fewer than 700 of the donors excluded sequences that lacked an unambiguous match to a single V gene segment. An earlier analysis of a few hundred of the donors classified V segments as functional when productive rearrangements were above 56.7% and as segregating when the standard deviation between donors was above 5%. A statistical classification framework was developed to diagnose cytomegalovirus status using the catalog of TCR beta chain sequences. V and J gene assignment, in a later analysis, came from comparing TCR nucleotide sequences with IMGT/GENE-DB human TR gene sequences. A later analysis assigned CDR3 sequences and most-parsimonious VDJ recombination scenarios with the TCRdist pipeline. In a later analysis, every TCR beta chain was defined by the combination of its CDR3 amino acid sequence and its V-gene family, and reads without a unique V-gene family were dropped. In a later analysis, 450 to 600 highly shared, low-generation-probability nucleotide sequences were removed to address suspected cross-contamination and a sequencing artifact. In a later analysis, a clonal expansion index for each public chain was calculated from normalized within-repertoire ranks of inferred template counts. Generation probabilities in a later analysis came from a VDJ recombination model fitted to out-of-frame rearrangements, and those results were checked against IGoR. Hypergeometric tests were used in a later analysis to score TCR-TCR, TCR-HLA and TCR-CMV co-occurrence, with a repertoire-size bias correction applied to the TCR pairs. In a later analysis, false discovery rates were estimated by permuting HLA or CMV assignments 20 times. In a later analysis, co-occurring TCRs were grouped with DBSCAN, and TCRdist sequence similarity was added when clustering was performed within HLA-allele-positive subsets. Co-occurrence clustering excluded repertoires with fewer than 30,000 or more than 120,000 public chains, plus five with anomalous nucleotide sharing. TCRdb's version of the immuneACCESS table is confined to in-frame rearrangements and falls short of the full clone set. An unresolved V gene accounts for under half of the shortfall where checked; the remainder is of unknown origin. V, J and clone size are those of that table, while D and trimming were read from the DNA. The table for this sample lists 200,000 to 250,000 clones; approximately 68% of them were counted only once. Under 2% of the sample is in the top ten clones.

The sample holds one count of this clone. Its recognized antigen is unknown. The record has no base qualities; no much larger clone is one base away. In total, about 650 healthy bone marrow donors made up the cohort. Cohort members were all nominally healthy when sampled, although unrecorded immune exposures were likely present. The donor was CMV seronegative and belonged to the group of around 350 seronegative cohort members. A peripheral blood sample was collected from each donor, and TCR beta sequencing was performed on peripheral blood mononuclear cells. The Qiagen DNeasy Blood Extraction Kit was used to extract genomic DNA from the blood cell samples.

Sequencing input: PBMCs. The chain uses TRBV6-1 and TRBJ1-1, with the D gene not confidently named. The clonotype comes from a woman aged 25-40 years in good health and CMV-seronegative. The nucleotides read TGTGCCAGCAGTGAAGATGTATTTAACACTGAAGCTTTCTTT. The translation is CASSEDVFNTEAFF.